This is a list of T cell receptor beta chains from one sample in a study of graft-versus-host responses after intestinal transplantation. Repertoires were generated with immunoSEQ multiplex PCR, while TCRdb's copy carries only in-frame clones and drops some. The sample gives 15,000 to 20,000 clones, over 65% of which show up once; approximately 8% is in the top ten. The material sequenced was ileum tissue, taken roughly 3 weeks after intestinal transplant. These receptors all come from a human patient who received an intestinal transplant, so some T cells may come from the graft donor. Each CDR3 is given with its conserved first and last residue.

CDR3	V
CSVGRGNTEAFF	TRBV29-1
CASSLTALYGYTF	TRBV6-5
CAWSVMAGLNTEAFF	TRBV30
CASSRGVMDTEAFF	TRBV10-3
CASSQVQARVEQFF	TRBV4-3
CASSPSGRAGSYEQYF	TRBV5-1
CASTREYGEQYF	TRBV6-1
CASSFRTGRNEQFF	TRBV6-5
CASSLVIGENYGYTF	TRBV28
CASSFFIHTEAFF	TRBV27
CASSLLAGNTGELFF	TRBV28
CASSETGRNGYTF	TRBV2
CASSLSPGQGGEQYF	TRBV6-5
CASRDTIDYEQYF	TRBV5-1
CASSWGLLNEQFF	TRBV27
CASSLVIRVYNSPLHF	TRBV7-2
CASSSRLDTQYF	TRBV27
CASTPLVYTEAFF	TRBV7-9
CASSFDRGAEAFF	TRBV19
CASSLEPGGRGTDTQYF	TRBV11-2
CASSIVGGGKQPQHF	TRBV19
CASSPGHDTEAFF	TRBV9
CASSLRQDWSPLHF	TRBV28
CASSLCSLDRGSRNTEAFF	TRBV28
CATSRVLGQISYNEQFF	TRBV15
CASSPGEYGYGYTF	TRBV2
CSVWTGGDQPQHF	TRBV29-1
CASTNTGTGGWGYTF	TRBV6-1
CASSQRRGGRNYGYTF	TRBV4-1
CASSVSGVSYNEQFF	TRBV9
CASSEFGTAYEQYF	TRBV10-2
CASPEAPGTVNKQFF	TRBV2
CASSQDRQYHFYEQYF	TRBV4-1
CASRDAGPSYEQYF	TRBV28
CASSLSGRAETDTQYF	TRBV7-6
CASSRRPGLADKRDYNEQFF	TRBV4-1
CATSRVWQGASSYGYTF	TRBV15
CASSRKTGTGPYEQYF	TRBV4-1
CASSLQETQYF	TRBV5-1
CASSLGLAKNIQYF	TRBV5-5
CASRQGFDSPLHF	TRBV5-1
CASSFRGAEPQHF	TRBV28
CSTNLQTGRGEAFF	TRBV29-1
CAWSAYYGYTF	TRBV30
CASSFGRDNEQFF	TRBV27
CASRPPSEYTYEQYF	TRBV7-9
CASSQEGLAGGYEQFF	TRBV4-1
CASSAGFLNEKLFF	TRBV7-8
CASSLVGSGYGYTF	TRBV7-8
CASSWTGYSNQPQHF	TRBV2
CASSIGVRVYEQYF	TRBV19
CASSEHSGGNPKETQYF	TRBV6-1